This TCR beta chain was sequenced in a study of cytomegalovirus exposure and HLA in healthy donors. Study-level information: An early data release held tens of millions of unique TCRs from HLA-typed donors.

Study-wide results and limits: Per a later analysis, about 18,000 TCR beta sequences showed association with HLA alleles at 0.05 false discovery rate.

In the PCR, 60 Vbeta and 13 Jbeta primers were used. The repertoire was sequenced with immunoSEQ multiplex PCR; TCRdb's copy has only in-frame clones and lacks some. The table records 160,000 or so clones, approximately 84% of them present only once. As for this clone: The antigen is not known.

Sequencing input: PBMCs. This receptor was taken from a man aged 25-40 years in good health and CMV-seronegative.

The CDR3 loop reads CASSLSGGDTEAFF. The CDR3 bases are TGCGCCAGCAGCCTCTCGGGAGGGGACACTGAAGCTTTCTTT. The V call is TRBV4-3, the J call TRBJ1-1; possibly TRBD1 for D (5 bases). The germline CDR1 and CDR2 sequences are LGHNA and YSLEER. The CDR3 spans 14 residues. With 4 bases removed from V and 3 bases from J, the gap between germline ends came to 12 bases.